One T cell receptor beta chain is described in this entry. These data are taken from a study of blood T cell repertoires in COVID-19. Background on the study: COVID-19 samples from acute and convalescent phases originated in the United States, Italy and Spain. T cells, B-cell-depleted T cells, or PBMCs supplied cDNA or gDNA.

The trim removed 3 bases at V and 6 bases at J, leaving 6 bases unmatched. CDR3 length: 15 amino acids. CDR1 and CDR2 from the germline V gene are MGHRA and YSYEKL. Per the original methods: Estimated nucleated cell counts came from reference gene primer amplification. Generated by immunoSEQ multiplex PCR, the TCRdb table keeps only in-frame clones and is missing some. V and J calls and clone size are copied from that table; D and trimming were computed from the DNA. The data show some 62,000 clones, roughly 84% seen once. The sample comprised peripheral blood. This chain joins TRBV4-1 and TRBJ1-4; 8 bases agree with TRBD1. The receptor's source is a woman aged 80 or older with active or convalescent COVID-19. This CDR3 reads CASSQEQGEHEKLFF. The CDR3 DNA reads as TGCGCCAGCAGCCAGGAACAGGGGGAGCATGAAAAACTGTTTTTT.